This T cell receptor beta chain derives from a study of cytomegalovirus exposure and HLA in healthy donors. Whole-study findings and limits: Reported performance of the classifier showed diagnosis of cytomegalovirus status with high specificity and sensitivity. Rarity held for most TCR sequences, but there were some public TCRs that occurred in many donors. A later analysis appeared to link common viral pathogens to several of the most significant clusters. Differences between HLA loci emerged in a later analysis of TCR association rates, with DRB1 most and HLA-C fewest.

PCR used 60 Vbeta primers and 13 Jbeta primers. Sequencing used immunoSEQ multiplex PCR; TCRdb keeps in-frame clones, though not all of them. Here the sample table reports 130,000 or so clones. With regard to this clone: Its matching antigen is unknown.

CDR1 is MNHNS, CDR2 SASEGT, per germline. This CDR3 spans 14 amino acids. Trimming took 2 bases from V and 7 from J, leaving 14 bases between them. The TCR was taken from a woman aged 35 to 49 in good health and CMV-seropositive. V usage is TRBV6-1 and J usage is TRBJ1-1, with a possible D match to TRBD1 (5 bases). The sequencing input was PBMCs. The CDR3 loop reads CASSEIKGFLEAFF. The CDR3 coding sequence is TGTGCCAGCAGTGAAATAAAGGGGTTCCTTGAAGCTTTCTTT.